This T cell receptor beta chain was obtained from a study of blood T cells in healthy people across ages. In the case of this clonotype: The antigen is undetermined.

A second PCR of about 6 to 12 cycles used a sample-barcoded 5' primer and a J-beta primer mix. In TCRdb, the 5' RACE reads were re-called with MiXCR into one record per CDR3 protein. The table records 1.5 million to 2 million distinct CDR3 sequences, around half of them present only once. Per the germline V gene, CDR1 is LGHDT and CDR2 is YNNKEL (reference sequence). Trimming shortened V by 0 bases and J by 0 bases, and 11 bases separated the two germline ends. The CDR3 extends over 16 amino acids. Whole-study results and caveats: A greater number of naive CD4+ cells and higher diversity distinguished long-lived donors from aged donors.

Donor samples were obtained from healthy Caucasian individuals from Russia, aged about 6 to 100. The sequenced sample consisted of blood. The sequence was collected from a woman in her thirties or forties in good health. This sequence joins TRBV3-1 and TRBJ2-5; D gene ambiguous. CDR3: CASSQDYGVNQETQYF. CDR3 DNA: TGTGCCAGCAGCCAAGATTATGGTGTAAACCAAGAGACCCAGTACTTC.